This T cell receptor beta chain stems from a study of blood T cell repertoires in COVID-19. Study overall: PBMCs, B-cell-depleted T cells, or T cells were the source of the cDNA or gDNA that made up the material.

Original processing methods: Counts of nucleated cells, estimated from reference gene primer amplification, were obtained. Clones were sequenced by immunoSEQ multiplex PCR, and TCRdb holds only the in-frame ones, with some missing. V and J calls plus clone size are reproduced from that table; the DNA served to infer D and trimming. Among over 100,000 clones listed, about 79% were seen once. This CDR3 comprises 15 residues. CDR1 and CDR2 from the germline V gene are SGHTA and FQGNSA. Losses at the gene ends were 2 bases for V and 11 bases for J; bases not matched to a gene: 6. The sequence was collected from an elderly woman with active or convalescent COVID-19. Input material: peripheral blood. The genes are TRBV7-2 and TRBJ1-6, with 10 bases aligning to TRBD1. CDR3 bases: TGTGCCAGCAGCTTAAGGACAGGGGGATTGGCACCCCTCCACTTT. Its protein is CASSLRTGGLAPLHF.